The 23 T cell receptor beta chains listed next were all sequenced from one sample in a study of blood T cell repertoires in COVID-19. TCRdb's table, derived via immunoSEQ multiplex PCR, lists solely in-frame clones and lacks some. Here the sample spans 120,000 to 150,000 clones, over 70% being singletons. Specimen: peripheral blood. The receptors stem from a man aged 45-65 years with active or convalescent COVID-19.

The chain employs TRBV18 and TRBJ1-1; 9 positions agree with TRBD1. The J segment lost 4 bases and the V segment lost 3 bases, leaving 9 bases of the junction unmatched. The CDR3 is 16 amino acids. Germline values: CDR1 KGHSH, CDR2 LQKENI. The CDR3 DNA follows: TGTGCCAGCTCACCCTCGACAGGGGGGGAAAGCACTGAAGCTTTCTTT. Protein sequence: CASSPSTGGESTEAFF.

The chain combines TRBV21-1 with TRBJ2-5; the table's D call, TRBD2, has no DNA check behind it. TRBV21-1 is recorded as a pseudogene. The CDR3 has 15 amino acids. This chain's CDR3 is CASSKEGGKAETQYF. DNA of the CDR3: TGTGCCAGCAGCAAAGAGGGAGGCAAAGCAGAGACCCAGTACTTC.

This clone is classed as medium-sized (0.01 to 0.1%). V and J are TRBV7-6 and TRBJ2-1; 7 nucleotides line up with TRBD2. CDR1 and CDR2 from the germline V gene are SGHVS and FNYEAQ. This CDR3 has 15 residues. Germline trimming cut 1 base from V and 7 bases from J; bases unmatched to any gene: 7. In DNA form, the CDR3 reads TGTGCCAGCAGCTTAGTGAGCGGGACGGGGAATGAGCAGTTCTTC. Encoded protein: CASSLVSGTGNEQFF.

This clone occurred once. V gene TRBV5-4 combines with J gene TRBJ1-6; 11 nucleotides align to TRBD1. Trimming at V came to 3 bases and at J to 2 bases, leaving 13 bases not matched to a gene. CDR1 and CDR2 (germline): SGHNT, YYREEE (reference sequence). This CDR3 contains 20 residues. Written as DNA, the CDR3 is TGTGCCAGCAGCTACCACCGGGACAGGGGGGGACCCGCCTATAATTCACCCCTCCACTTT. Its translation: CASSYHRDRGGPAYNSPLHF.

V is TRBV2 and J is TRBJ2-5; TRBD2 aligns across 10 bases. The CDR3 totals 14 residues. Trimming cost V 4 bases and J 9 bases; bases outside gene matches: 8. CDR1 is SNHLY, CDR2 FYNNEI, per germline. The CDR3 is CASSGLAGAQAQYF. DNA for the CDR3: TGTGCCAGCAGTGGCCTAGCGGGAGCCCAGGCCCAGTACTTC. The variable domain in full, completed from reference TRBV2 and TRBJ2-5, reads EPEVTQTPSHQVTQMGQEVILRCVPISNHLYFYWYRQILGQKVEFLVSFYNNEISEKSEIFDDQFSVERPDGSNFTLKIRSTKLEDSAMYFCASSGLAGAQAQYFGPGTRLLVL.

The chain joins TRBV25-1 to TRBJ2-1, with 8 bases aligning to TRBD1. The J segment lost 4 bases and the V segment lost 5 bases, leaving 4 bases of the junction unmatched. There are 14 residues in the CDR3. CDR1 and CDR2 from the germline V gene are MGHDK and SYGVNS. The CDR3: CASSIRDRYNEQFF. CDR3 coding DNA: TGTGCCAGCAGTATCCGGGACAGGTACAATGAGCAGTTCTTC.

The V gene is TRBV5-1, the J gene TRBJ2-2; D remains unclear. Germline values: CDR1 SGHRS, CDR2 YFSETQ. The V and J ends lost 4 bases and 6 bases respectively, with 13 bases between them. The CDR3 contains 14 residues. DNA for the CDR3: TGCGCCAGCAGCCAGGATTCCCAGGCCGGGGAGCTGTTTTTT. Translating it yields CASSQDSQAGELFF. Based on the CDR3 plus reference TRBV5-1 and TRBJ2-2, the full variable domain is KAGVTQTPRYLIKTRGQQVTLSCSPISGHRSVSWYQQTPGQGLQFLFEYFSETQRNKGNFPGRFSGRQFSNSRSEMNVSTLELGDSALYLCASSQDSQAGELFFGEGSRLTVL.

J is TRBJ2-7 and V is TRBV6-6; D is possibly TRBD2 (7 bases). The CDR3 spans 14 residues. From germline, CDR1 is MNHNY and CDR2 SVGAGI (reference sequence). The V end lost 7 bases, the J end lost 4 bases, and 17 bases lay between the germline ends. The chain's CDR3 is CASTRSGGLYEQYF. CDR3 sequence (DNA): TGTGCCAGCACGAGGTCGGGGGGCTTGTACGAGCAGTACTTC.

Only a few counts were recorded for this clone. V usage is TRBV2 and J usage is TRBJ2-7; the match to TRBD1 covers 11 bases. Per germline, CDR1 SNHLY and CDR2 FYNNEI. V trimming: 7 bases; J trimming: 6 bases; junction bases outside the gene matches: 5. The CDR3 is 13 amino acids. CDR3 region: CASIGQGAFEQYF. The CDR3 DNA follows: TGTGCCAGCATCGGACAGGGGGCTTTCGAGCAGTACTTC.

This clone was counted only a few times. The chain is built from TRBV5-1 and TRBJ1-2, with TRBD1 identical over 8 bases. This CDR3 spans 16 amino acids. Germline lookup yields CDR1 SGHRS and CDR2 YFSETQ. V lost 0 bases to trimming and J lost 7 bases; unmatched junction nucleotides: 11. The CDR3 loop reads CASSLVGWQGAIGYTF. The CDR3 DNA reads as TGCGCCAGCAGCTTGGTCGGGTGGCAGGGGGCCATTGGCTACACCTTC.

This clone was counted a few times. The chain employs TRBV9 and TRBJ2-1; perhaps TRBD2 as D (6 bases). CDR3 length equals 15 residues. V lost 1 base and J 2 bases, leaving 10 bases between the germline ends. The V gene's germline CDR1 is SGDLS and CDR2 YYNGEE. The CDR3 protein is CASSVRGGPYNEQFF. CDR3 DNA: TGTGCCAGCAGCGTAAGGGGAGGCCCCTACAATGAGCAGTTCTTC.

The CDR3 DNA sequence: TGTGCCAGCAGCGGACTAGAGCAAGAGACCCAGTACTTC. As protein: CASSGLEQETQYF. The chain couples TRBV5-4 to TRBJ2-5, with TRBD2 identical over 7 bases. Trimming removed 4 bases from V and 2 bases from J; junction bases left unmatched: 2. The CDR3 has 13 amino acids. In germline, CDR1 is SGHNT, CDR2 YYREEE (reference sequence).

The CDR3 DNA sequence: TGTGCCAGCAGCTTAAGCCAGGGGCACACTGAAGCTTTCTTT. Its translation is CASSLSQGHTEAFF. This chain uses TRBV7-9 with TRBJ1-1, with a tentative D call TRBD1 (6 bases). Germline V gene lookup returns CDR1 SEHNR and CDR2 FQNEAQ (reference sequence). CDR3 length equals 14 residues. Trimming removed 2 bases from V and 3 bases from J, with 10 bases in between.

The chain carries TRBV9 and TRBJ2-3; TRBD2 might be the D (5 bases). The CDR3 extends over 14 amino acids. Germline V CDR1 and CDR2: SGDLS, YYNGEE. V was trimmed by 0 bases and J by 6 bases, leaving 11 bases between them. This CDR3 reads CASSVVVGGDTQYF. CDR3 in DNA: TGTGCCAGCAGCGTAGTAGTGGGCGGGGATACGCAGTATTTT.

The chain joins TRBV3-1 (or the pseudogene TRBV3-2) to TRBJ1-1, with 7 bases matching TRBD1. The CDR3 length is 16 residues. J was trimmed by 0 bases and V by 5 bases; bases with no gene match: 9. CDR1 is LGHDT and CDR2 is YNNKEL in the germline V gene (reference sequence). CDR3: CASSASPRGVNTEAFF. CDR3 in DNA: TGTGCCAGCAGCGCCTCTCCCAGGGGGGTGAACACTGAAGCTTTCTTT.

The rearrangement joins TRBV6-6 to TRBJ2-3, with D tentatively TRBD2 (6 bases). V dropped 0 bases and J dropped 4 bases, with 11 bases sitting between them. Germline V gene sequence: CDR1 MNHNY, CDR2 SVGAGI (reference sequence). CDR3 length equals 15 residues. CDR3 DNA sequence: TGTGCCAGCAGTTACTCGATGGGGGAGGCAGATACGCAGTATTTT. As protein: CASSYSMGEADTQYF.

The J gene is TRBJ2-1, the V gene TRBV7-6; no definite D call. Germline loops: CDR1 SGHVS, CDR2 FNYEAQ. This CDR3 has 15 amino acids. V lost 1 base and J 2 bases, leaving 9 bases between the germline ends. The CDR3 DNA is TGTGCCAGCAGCTTAGTCCCGGGTGCCTACAATGAGCAGTTCTTC. It specifies CASSLVPGAYNEQFF. The variable domain in full, completed from reference TRBV7-6 and TRBJ2-1, reads GAGVSQSPRYKVTKRGQDVALRCDPISGHVSLYWYRQALGQGPEFLTYFNYEAQQDKSGLPNDRFSAERPEGSISTLTIQRTEQRDSAMYRCASSLVPGAYNEQFFGPGTRLTVL.

The chain combines TRBV6-5 with TRBJ1-3; no clear D gene. This CDR3 has 15 amino acids. Trimming took off 8 bases at V and 0 bases at J, with 14 bases between the two ends. Germline V gene sequence: CDR1 MNHEY, CDR2 SVGAGI. The CDR3 DNA is TGTGCCAGCGCAATACTCCGGGACTCTGGAAACACCATATATTTT. Translating it yields CASAILRDSGNTIYF.

This chain joins TRBV19 and TRBJ2-3, with TRBD2 matching 10 bases. Germline CDR1 and CDR2: LNHDA and SQIVND (reference sequence). This CDR3 has 14 residues. J was trimmed by 6 bases and V by 3 bases; bases with no gene match: 3. Here the CDR3 reads CASSILAGVDTQYF. The DNA of the CDR3 is TGTGCCAGTAGTATCCTAGCGGGAGTGGATACGCAGTATTTT.

The CDR3 loop is CASSLLQGRGSNQPQHF. CDR3 DNA sequence: TGTGCCAGCAGTCTACTACAGGGGAGAGGTAGCAATCAGCCCCAGCATTTT. This chain connects TRBV28 to TRBJ1-5, with 7 bases fitting TRBD1. The junction had 10 bases not matched to a gene; V was cut back by 5 bases and J by 0 bases. The CDR3 runs 17 residues. CDR1 is MDHEN, CDR2 SYDVKM, per germline.

The V and J genes are TRBV5-1 and TRBJ2-5; 11 nucleotides line up with TRBD2. V shed 0 bases, J shed 12 bases, and the junction held 7 bases outside the gene matches. Per the germline V gene, CDR1 is SGHRS and CDR2 is YFSETQ. The CDR3 is 14 residues long. CDR3 sequence reads: CASSLEASGRMEYF. The CDR3 region has the DNA TGCGCCAGCAGCTTGGAGGCTAGCGGGAGGATGGAGTACTTC.

This CDR3 is CASGDGHYGYTF. The CDR3 DNA follows: TGCGCCAGCGGTGACGGACATTATGGCTACACCTTC. This sequence joins TRBV5-1 and TRBJ1-2; D is perhaps TRBD1 (5 bases). Per the germline V gene, CDR1 is SGHRS and CDR2 is YFSETQ. V was shortened by 7 bases and J by 5 bases, with 12 bases between the two germline ends. The CDR3 covers 12 residues.

The chain employs TRBV24-1 and TRBJ2-7, with D unclear. Per germline, CDR1 KGHDR and CDR2 SFDVKD. The V gene lost 5 bases and the J gene lost 5 bases, with 15 bases spanning the gap. The CDR3 length is 14 residues. As DNA, the CDR3 is TGTGCCACCAGTGCTCCGGGTGAAACCAACGAGCAGTACTTC. Translating it yields CATSAPGETNEQYF.